Sequencing of this T cell receptor (beta chain) was carried out in a study of molecular identifiers for immune sequencing clone quantification. This clonotype has at least ten counts. Its antigen is as yet unknown. One entry per CDR3 protein results from TCRdb running MiXCR on the PCR reads. The repertoire holds about 100,000 distinct CDR3 sequences, with about 21% as singletons. V was clipped by 1 base and J by 0 bases, with 4 bases between them. There are 14 residues in the CDR3. The germline gives CDR1 LNHDA, CDR2 SQIVND (reference sequence). Study-wide points: Clonotypes topping 20 RNA copies carried over 99% of effector molecules but under 1% of naive ones. Reportedly, one cell's Jurkat TCR RNA was detected within 1,100,000 naive CD8 cells.

Sequenced input: naive CD8+ T cells from blood, with Jurkat cell RNA spiked in. The subset is: FACS-sorted CD8+CD4-CCR7+CD45RA+ naive T cells. This receptor was taken from a human donor in good health. Some libraries in this study had Jurkat cell RNA spiked in. V and J are TRBV19 and TRBJ1-3, with D uncertain. DNA of the CDR3: TGTGCCAGTAGTATAGGATCCTCTGGAAACACCATATATTTT. Amino acid sequence: CASSIGSSGNTIYF.